This T cell receptor beta chain was sequenced for a study of shared clonotypes between healthy human individuals. The wider study: For every donor, three CD4 naive, three CD4 memory, two CD8 naive and one CD8 memory plates were used.

Running of the assay took place at deep level. Profiled with immunoSEQ multiplex PCR; TCRdb holds only in-frame clones, not every one. The data show some 1 million clones, with around 75% seen just once and about 1.5% held by the top ten. V dropped 3 bases and J dropped 5; count of bases not matched to a gene: 8. CDR3 length: 16 residues. In germline, CDR1 is ENHRY, CDR2 SYGVKD. What was sequenced was memory CD4+ T cells sorted from blood. Subset specified: CD45RA-negative fraction. This sequence originates from a man aged 18 to 35 in good health. This rearrangement joins TRBV10-3 to TRBJ2-7; 12 positions agree with TRBD1. Here the CDR3 DNA reads TGTGCCATCAGTGACCCCCGGGACAGGGGGCGTCACGAGCAGTACTTC. Residues: CAISDPRDRGRHEQYF.